This entry features one T cell receptor beta chain sequence. Germline-derived CDR1 and CDR2 are ENHRY and SYGVKD. V lost 10 bases and J 0 bases, leaving 22 bases between the germline ends. This CDR3 has 17 amino acids. CD8+ and CD4+ T cells from blood underwent TCR beta sequencing. The multiple sclerosis control group was made up of treatment-naive patients with stable or active relapsing-remitting disease. TEMRA cells underwent FACS enrichment and CD8+ and CD4+ T cells underwent negative isolation. The sample is drawn from a study of CD8 T cells in Susac syndrome. With random hexamers, reverse transcription was performed on roughly 0.45 to 1 ug of RNA. With immunoSEQ multiplex PCR, TCR beta CDR3 was amplified across 54 Vbeta and 13 Jbeta. From the immunoSEQ multiplex PCR reads, TCRdb called clonotypes with MiXCR, one entry per CDR3 protein. The sample has about 180,000 distinct CDR3 sequences, 85% to 95% seen once.

Material for sequencing was CD4+ T cells from PBMCs. The receptor was derived from a human donor with multiple sclerosis. The chain combines TRBV10-3 with TRBJ2-1; D is possibly TRBD2 (6 bases). The DNA for the CDR3 is TGTGCCACCCTTTCAAGTGGGGCGGGAAGCTCCTACAATGAGCAGTTCTTC. Its protein is CATLSSGAGSSYNEQFF.